One and the same sample provided the 20 T cell receptor beta chains below, sequenced in a study of blood T cells in healthy people across ages. A J-beta primer mix and a sample-barcoded 5' primer were used in a second PCR of roughly 6 to 11 cycles. TCRdb re-analysed the 5' RACE reads in MiXCR, keeping a single row per CDR3 protein. Of around 500,000 distinct CDR3 sequences listed, roughly 43% are singletons. Source material: blood. All receptors come from a man at least 80 years old in good health.

The chain uses TRBV7-9 and TRBJ1-4; D remains ambiguous. In germline, CDR1 is SEHNR, CDR2 FQNEAQ (reference sequence). CDR3 length equals 16 residues. The V and J ends lost 4 bases and 2 bases respectively, with 14 bases between them. The CDR3 DNA follows: TGTGCCAGCAGCTCTACCACGACTGCTACTAATGAAAAACTGTTTTTT. Its protein product is CASSSTTTATNEKLFF. The full variable domain, completed using reference TRBV7-9 and TRBJ1-4, is DTGVSQNPRHKITKRGQNVTFRCDPISEHNRLYWYRQTLGQGPEFLTYFQNEAQLEKSRLLSDRFSAERPKGSFSTLEIQRTEQGDSAMYLCASSSTTTATNEKLFFGSGTQLSVL.

CDR3 DNA: TGTGCCAGCAGCCAAGATACGGACACACGTTGGGAGACCCAGTACTTC. Translated: CASSQDTDTRWETQYF. The V and J genes are TRBV4-2 and TRBJ2-5; maybe TRBD1 (5 bases). V lost 0 bases to trimming and J lost 5 bases, with 16 bases between them. The germline V gene encodes CDR1 LGHNA and CDR2 YNFKEQ. The CDR3 is 16 residues long.

This rearrangement joins TRBV6-5 to TRBJ2-1; 8 nucleotides match TRBD1. Per germline, CDR1 MNHEY and CDR2 SVGAGI. This CDR3 contains 15 residues. Losses at the gene ends were 0 bases for V and 7 bases for J; bases not matched to a gene: 5. CDR3: CASSYSAGGSNEQFF. Written as DNA, the CDR3 is TGTGCCAGCAGTTACTCTGCAGGGGGCTCTAATGAGCAGTTCTTC.

This clonotype occurred a few times. The gene calls are TRBV20-1 and TRBJ2-3, with 13 positions matching TRBD2. Looked up from germline, CDR1 is DFQATT and CDR2 is SNEGSKA (reference sequence). This CDR3 comprises 14 residues. V lost 3 bases, J lost 10 bases, and 7 bases stayed unmatched. The CDR3 spells CSARPGLAGRAQYF. Here the CDR3 DNA reads TGCAGTGCTAGGCCGGGACTAGCGGGACGAGCGCAGTATTTT.

This clonotype has at least ten counts. This chain connects TRBV6-5 to TRBJ2-7, with D maybe TRBD1 (5 bases). The germline V and J ends were trimmed by 2 bases and 3 bases, with 14 bases remaining between them. This CDR3 spans 15 amino acids. Germline loops: CDR1 MNHEY, CDR2 SVGAGI. The CDR3 reads CASSYRQGLSYEQYF. CDR3 nucleotide sequence: TGTGCCAGCAGTTACCGCCAGGGATTAAGCTACGAGCAGTACTTC.

The sample holds a few counts of this clonotype. The chain is built from TRBV4-3 and TRBJ2-3; possible D gene TRBD1, 6 bases. Deletions cut 0 bases from V and 0 bases from J, with 13 bases between. Germline V gene sequence: CDR1 LGHNA, CDR2 YSLEER. The CDR3 has 17 amino acids. The CDR3 sequence is CASSQDVVQGSTDTQYF. The CDR3 DNA is TGCGCCAGCAGCCAAGACGTGGTGCAGGGGAGCACAGATACGCAGTATTTT.

The J gene is TRBJ2-7, the V gene TRBV12-3 or TRBV12-4; 15 nucleotides match TRBD2. Germline trimming cut 6 bases from V and 7 bases from J; bases unmatched to any gene: 13. This CDR3 is 17 amino acids long. For the CDR3, the DNA is TGTGCCAGCAGGCCTACTCCCGGGACTAGCGGGAGGAGTGAGCAGTACTTC. It specifies CASRPTPGTSGRSEQYF.

This clonotype was observed a handful of times. The chain combines TRBV5-1 with TRBJ2-3; the match to TRBD1 covers 7 bases. In germline, CDR1 is SGHRS, CDR2 YFSETQ. The CDR3 loop spans 14 amino acids. V was clipped by 2 bases and J by 3 bases; unmatched bases: 3. CDR3 sequence: CASSFQGDTDTQYF. CDR3 DNA: TGCGCCAGCAGCTTTCAGGGGGATACAGATACGCAGTATTTT.

V gene TRBV3-1 combines with J gene TRBJ2-1; no definite D call. Germline CDR1 LGHDT, CDR2 YNNKEL (reference sequence). The germline V and J ends were trimmed by 4 bases and 8 bases, with 18 bases remaining between them. The CDR3 loop spans 15 amino acids. CDR3 sequence reads: CASSPPGSFQHEQFF. The CDR3 region has the DNA TGTGCCAGCAGCCCCCCCGGCTCGTTCCAGCATGAGCAGTTCTTC.

V usage is TRBV9 and J usage is TRBJ2-3; 8 bases are shared with TRBD2. Germline lookup yields CDR1 SGDLS and CDR2 YYNGEE. Trimming at V came to 0 bases and at J to 4 bases, leaving 4 bases not matched to a gene. The CDR3 covers 15 residues. In DNA form, the CDR3 reads TGTGCCAGCAGCGTAGGGCCGGGGGGGGCAGATACGCAGTATTTT. Its protein product is CASSVGPGGADTQYF.

This chain joins TRBV28 and TRBJ2-7, with 7 nucleotides matching TRBD1. The CDR3 spans 11 residues. With 10 bases clipped from V and 5 bases from J, the junction kept 5 bases outside the gene matches. The germline CDR1 and CDR2 sequences are MDHEN and SYDVKM. CDR3 region: CATLTGDEQYF. CDR3 in DNA: TGTGCCACCCTCACAGGGGACGAGCAGTACTTC.

The chain combines TRBV7-2 with TRBJ1-2, with unresolved D. Germline V gene lookup returns CDR1 SGHTA and CDR2 FQGNSA. This CDR3 is built from 15 residues. Trimming left V 5 bases short and J 4 bases short, with 17 bases between. The DNA for the CDR3 is TGTGCCAGCAGCCAAGCGACGAATATAGTCTATGGCTACACCTTC. It specifies CASSQATNIVYGYTF.

The gene calls are TRBV2 and TRBJ2-7; the D gene is possibly TRBD1 (6 bases). CDR1 and CDR2 (germline): SNHLY, FYNNEI. The CDR3 covers 14 residues. Trimming shortened V by 7 bases and J by 0 bases, and 13 bases separated the two germline ends. The CDR3 protein is CASTRTENSYEQYF. CDR3 in DNA: TGTGCCAGCACACGGACAGAAAACTCCTACGAGCAGTACTTC.

In its sample, this clonotype was seen a few times. The J gene is TRBJ1-4, the V gene TRBV7-2; maybe TRBD1 (6 bases). Trimming removed 1 base at V and 10 bases at J, with 13 bases between. This CDR3 is 14 amino acids long. Germline lookup yields CDR1 SGHTA and CDR2 FQGNSA. CDR3 sequence reads: CASSLGGALVKLFF. CDR3 sequence (DNA): TGTGCCAGCAGCTTAGGGGGGGCCCTAGTAAAACTGTTTTTT.

The chain joins TRBV11-1 to TRBJ2-7; D is possibly TRBD2 (5 bases). The germline V and J ends were trimmed by 6 bases and 3 bases, with 9 bases remaining between them. The CDR3 runs 12 residues. The germline V gene has CDR1 SGHAT and CDR2 FQDESV (reference sequence). The CDR3 loop reads CASSQADYEQYF. CDR3 coding DNA: TGTGCCAGCAGTCAAGCGGACTACGAGCAGTACTTC.

The chain combines TRBV5-1 with TRBJ2-1, with 10 bases lining up with TRBD2. This CDR3 contains 12 residues. Germline V gene sequence: CDR1 SGHRS, CDR2 YFSETQ. V lost 7 bases and J lost 5; bases outside the gene matches: 0. The DNA of the CDR3 is TGCGCCAGCCTAGCGGGAGACAATGAGCAGTTCTTC. Its protein is CASLAGDNEQFF.

The rearrangement links TRBV9 to TRBJ2-7; TRBD1 matches 8 bases. Trimming at V came to 8 bases and at J to 1 base, leaving 8 bases not matched to a gene. There are 14 residues in the CDR3. Germline V lookup: CDR1 SGDLS, CDR2 YYNGEE. The CDR3 region has the DNA TGTGCCAGAGGAACAGGGGGGAGGTCCTACGAGCAGTACTTC. It codes for CARGTGGRSYEQYF.

V gene TRBV29-1 combines with J gene TRBJ2-3; D is unclear. The CDR3 contains 10 residues. CDR1 SQVTM and CDR2 ANQGSEA come from the germline V gene. V dropped 6 bases and J dropped 7 bases, with 8 bases sitting between them. DNA of the CDR3: TGCAGCGTAGGCCTCTATACGCAGTATTTT. Protein sequence: CSVGLYTQYF.

V is TRBV4-1 and J is TRBJ2-3; D possibly matches TRBD1 or TRBD2 (5 bases each). The V end lost 0 bases, the J end lost 8 bases, and 15 bases lay between the germline ends. The V gene's germline CDR1 is MGHRA and CDR2 YSYEKL. The CDR3 length is 15 residues. CDR3 loop: CASSQDGGIGITQYF. CDR3 nucleotides: TGCGCCAGCAGCCAAGATGGGGGTATCGGGATTACGCAGTATTTT.

The chain employs TRBV6-5 and TRBJ2-1; 9 nucleotides match TRBD2. The CDR3 is 18 amino acids. V shed 0 bases, J shed 5 bases, and the junction held 11 bases outside the gene matches. Germline lookup yields CDR1 MNHEY and CDR2 SVGAGI. CDR3 in amino acids: CASSYSVRGGLLDNEQFF. The CDR3 DNA is TGTGCCAGCAGTTACTCGGTGCGGGGGGGCTTACTGGACAATGAGCAGTTCTTC.